These T cell receptor beta chains were read from a single sample in a study of blood T cell repertoires in COVID-19. Method: immunoSEQ multiplex PCR; TCRdb's copy keeps in-frame clones and lacks some. In the table there are almost 350,000 clones, 88% of which are singletons. Sample: PBMCs or T cells enriched from blood (not recorded which). The receptors stem from a woman in her thirties who had been exposed to COVID-19. Both conserved end residues are part of each CDR3. Fields, in order: CDR3 DNA, CDR3 protein, J gene, D gene, V gene, clone size. The D gene is left open where the match is weak. Only part of the rows carry a size: once, few, many, or a class if the clone is expanded.

TGCAGTGGCCTGAAGGAGGTCGAGCAGTACTTC | CSGLKEVEQYF | TRBJ2-7 | - | TRBV20-1 | -
TGTGCCAGCTCACTAAAGGACAGGGTTTATACTGAAGCTTTCTTT | CASSLKDRVYTEAFF | TRBJ1-1 | TRBD1 | TRBV18 | once
TGTGCCAGTAGTCTTGACAGGGGTCGGTACGGCTACACCTTC | CASSLDRGRYGYTF | TRBJ1-2 | TRBD1 | TRBV19 | -
TGTGCCAGCTCACCTGGCGGGGGTAATGGCTACACCTTC | CASSPGGGNGYTF | TRBJ1-2 | - | TRBV18 | -
TGTGCCAGCAGCGTCACCACCACTACTGAAGCTTTCTTT | CASSVTTTTEAFF | TRBJ1-1 | - | TRBV2 | -
TGTGCCAGCACTAGGGACAGGGGAAAAGAGACCCAGTACTTC | CASTRDRGKETQYF | TRBJ2-5 | TRBD1 | TRBV2 | few
TGTGCCAGCAGCTTCGTGGGCGATAGGTATGAGCAGTTCTTC | CASSFVGDRYEQFF | TRBJ2-1 | - | TRBV13 | -
TGCGCCAGCCGCCGGACTAGCGAAAGAACCGGGGAGCTGTTTTTT | CASRRTSERTGELFF | TRBJ2-2 | TRBD2 | TRBV5-1 | few
TGCAGCCCACTGGGACTAGCGAGTAATGAGCAGTTCTTC | CSPLGLASNEQFF | TRBJ2-1 | TRBD2 | TRBV29-1 | once
TGTGCCAGCAGCGCCGGACAGGCTTATGGCTACACCTTC | CASSAGQAYGYTF | TRBJ1-2 | TRBD1 | TRBV11-3 | few
TGCGCCAGCAGCCAGGGACTAGCGGGAGTTTACAATGAGCAGTTCTTC | CASSQGLAGVYNEQFF | TRBJ2-1 | TRBD2 | TRBV4-1 | -
TGCGCCAGCAGCCAGACACAGGGGGCTTGGGAGCAGTTCTTC | CASSQTQGAWEQFF | TRBJ2-1 | TRBD1 | TRBV4-1 | -
TGTGCCAGCAGTGGGCGGGACAGGAGCTCTGGGGCCAACGTCCTGACTTTC | CASSGRDRSSGANVLTF | TRBJ2-6 | TRBD1 | TRBV25-1 | -
TGTGCCTGGACCGGCCTAGCGTCTGAGACCCAGTACTTC | CAWTGLASETQYF | TRBJ2-5 | - | TRBV30 | -
TGTGCCAGTAGTAGCTTGACAGGGGTACAAGAGACCCAGTACTTC | CASSSLTGVQETQYF | TRBJ2-5 | TRBD1 | TRBV19 | -
TGTGCCAGCAGCGAAGGCGTCAGGGAGACCCAGTACTTC | CASSEGVRETQYF | TRBJ2-5 | - | TRBV25-1 | -
TGTGCCAGCAGTTTCCCGGGAGTCTTATACAATGAGCAGTTCTTC | CASSFPGVLYNEQFF | TRBJ2-1 | - | TRBV11-1 | -
TGCGCCAGCAGCCCGGGGAGTGGGTTACGCAATCAGCCCCAGCATTTT | CASSPGSGLRNQPQHF | TRBJ1-5 | - | TRBV5-1 | -
TGTGCCATCAGCGAGAGCCAGGCGCAAGAGACCCAGTACTTC | CAISESQAQETQYF | TRBJ2-5 | - | TRBV10-3 | once
TGTGCCAGCAGCACCCCAACCCTGGGGGGCTATAATTCACCCCTCCACTTT | CASSTPTLGGYNSPLHF | TRBJ1-6 | - | TRBV9 | -
TGTGCTAGTGGTTTGGTCCCGGGACAGGGGGCACTTAGAGAGACCCAGTACTTC | CASGLVPGQGALRETQYF | TRBJ2-5 | TRBD1 | TRBV12-5 | -
TGTGCCACCAGCCCCGGGGATGAAAAACTGTTTTTT | CATSPGDEKLFF | TRBJ1-4 | - | TRBV15 | few
TGTGCCAGCAGTGAAGGGGCGGGAGACATTTACGAGCAGTACTTC | CASSEGAGDIYEQYF | TRBJ2-7 | TRBD2 | TRBV2 | many
TGTGCCAGCAGTAGTTCGGACAGCACCTACGAGCAGTACTTC | CASSSSDSTYEQYF | TRBJ2-7 | - | TRBV28 | -